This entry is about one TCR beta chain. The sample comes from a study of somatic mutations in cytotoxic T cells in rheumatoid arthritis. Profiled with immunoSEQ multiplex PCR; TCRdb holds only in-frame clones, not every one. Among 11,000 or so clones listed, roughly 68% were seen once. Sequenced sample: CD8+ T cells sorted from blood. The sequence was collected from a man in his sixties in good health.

CDR3: CASSEMASGATGELFF. The CDR3 nucleotides read TGTGCCAGCAGTGAGATGGCTAGCGGGGCCACCGGGGAGCTGTTTTTT. The chain joins TRBV6-4 to TRBJ2-2, with 9 nucleotides matching TRBD2. Germline loops: CDR1 MRHNA, CDR2 SNTAGT. This CDR3 spans 16 amino acids. The J segment lost 4 bases and the V segment lost 3 bases, leaving 6 bases of the junction unmatched.